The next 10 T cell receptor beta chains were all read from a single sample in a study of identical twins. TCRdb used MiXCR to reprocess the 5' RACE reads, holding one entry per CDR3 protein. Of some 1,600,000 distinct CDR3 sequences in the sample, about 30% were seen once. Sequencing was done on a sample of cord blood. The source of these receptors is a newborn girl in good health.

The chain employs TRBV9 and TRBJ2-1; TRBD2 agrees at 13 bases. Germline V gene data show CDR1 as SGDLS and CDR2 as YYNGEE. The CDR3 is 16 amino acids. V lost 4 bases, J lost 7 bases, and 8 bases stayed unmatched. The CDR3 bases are TGTGCCAGCAGCCATTTGTCGACTAGCGGGAGGAATGAGCAGTTCTTC. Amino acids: CASSHLSTSGRNEQFF.

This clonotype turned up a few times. CDR3 residues: CASSRDRSGGLQHF. The DNA for the CDR3 is TGTGCCAGCAGTCGCGACAGGTCCGGGGGGCTCCAGCATTTT. J is TRBJ1-5 and V is TRBV2; a possible D gene is TRBD1 (6 bases). Trimming shortened V by 5 bases and J by 12 bases, and 20 bases separated the two germline ends. Germline CDR1 is SNHLY and CDR2 is FYNNEI. This CDR3 contains 14 residues.

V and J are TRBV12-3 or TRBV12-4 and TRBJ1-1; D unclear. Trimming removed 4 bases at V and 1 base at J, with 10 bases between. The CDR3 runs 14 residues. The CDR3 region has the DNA TGTGCCAGCAGTTGGGCGGCAGCGAACACTGAAGCTTTCTTT. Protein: CASSWAAANTEAFF.

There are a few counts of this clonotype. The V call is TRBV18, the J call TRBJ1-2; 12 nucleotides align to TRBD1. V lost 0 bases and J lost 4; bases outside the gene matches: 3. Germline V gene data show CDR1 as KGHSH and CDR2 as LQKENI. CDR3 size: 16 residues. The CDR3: CASSPPRGQGAYGYTF. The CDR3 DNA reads TGTGCCAGCTCACCACCGAGGGGACAGGGGGCCTATGGCTACACCTTC.

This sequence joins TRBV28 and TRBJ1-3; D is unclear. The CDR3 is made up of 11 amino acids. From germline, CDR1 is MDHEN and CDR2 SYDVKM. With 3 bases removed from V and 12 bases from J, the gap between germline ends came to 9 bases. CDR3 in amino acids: CASSFPSGIYF. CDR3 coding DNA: TGTGCCAGCAGTTTCCCCTCGGGCATATATTTT.

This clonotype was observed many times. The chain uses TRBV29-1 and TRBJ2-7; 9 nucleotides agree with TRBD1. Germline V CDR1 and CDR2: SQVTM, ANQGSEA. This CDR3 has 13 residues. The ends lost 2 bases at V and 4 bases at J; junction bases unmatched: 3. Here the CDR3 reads CSVERDREYEQYF. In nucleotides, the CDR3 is TGCAGCGTTGAAAGGGACAGGGAATACGAGCAGTACTTC.

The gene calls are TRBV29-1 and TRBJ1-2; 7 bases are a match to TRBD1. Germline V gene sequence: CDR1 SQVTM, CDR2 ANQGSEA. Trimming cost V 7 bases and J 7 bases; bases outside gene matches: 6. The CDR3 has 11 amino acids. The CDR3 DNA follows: TGCAGCGCCGCGGACAGGCGTGGCTACACCTTC. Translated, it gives CSAADRRGYTF. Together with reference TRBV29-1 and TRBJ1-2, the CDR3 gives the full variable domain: SAVISQKPSRDICQRGTSLTIQCQVDSQVTMMFWYRQQPGQSLTLIATANQGSEATYESGFVIDKFPISRPNLTFSTLTVSNMSPEDSSIYLCSAADRRGYTFGSGTRLTVV.

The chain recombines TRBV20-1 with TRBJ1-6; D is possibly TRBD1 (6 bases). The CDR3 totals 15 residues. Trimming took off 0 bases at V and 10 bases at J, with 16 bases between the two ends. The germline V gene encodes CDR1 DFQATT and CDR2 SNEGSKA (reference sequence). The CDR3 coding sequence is TGCAGTGCTAGAGACAACAGGGCGATGGGGTCACCCCTCCACTTT. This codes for CSARDNRAMGSPLHF.

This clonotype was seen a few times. The CDR3 is CASSKLSGIRTDTQYF. The CDR3 region has the DNA TGTGCCAGCAGTAAACTTAGCGGGATCCGAACAGATACGCAGTATTTT. The gene calls are TRBV12-3 or TRBV12-4 and TRBJ2-3, with TRBD2 identical over 8 bases. Losses at the gene ends were 5 bases for V and 3 bases for J; bases not matched to a gene: 10. The CDR3 has 16 amino acids.

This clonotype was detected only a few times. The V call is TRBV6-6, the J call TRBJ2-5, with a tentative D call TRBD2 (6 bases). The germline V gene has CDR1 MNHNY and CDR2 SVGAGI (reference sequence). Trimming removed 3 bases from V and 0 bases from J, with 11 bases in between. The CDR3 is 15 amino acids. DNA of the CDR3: TGTGCCAGCAGTTATCGGGGGAGGAACCAAGAGACCCAGTACTTC. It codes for CASSYRGRNQETQYF.